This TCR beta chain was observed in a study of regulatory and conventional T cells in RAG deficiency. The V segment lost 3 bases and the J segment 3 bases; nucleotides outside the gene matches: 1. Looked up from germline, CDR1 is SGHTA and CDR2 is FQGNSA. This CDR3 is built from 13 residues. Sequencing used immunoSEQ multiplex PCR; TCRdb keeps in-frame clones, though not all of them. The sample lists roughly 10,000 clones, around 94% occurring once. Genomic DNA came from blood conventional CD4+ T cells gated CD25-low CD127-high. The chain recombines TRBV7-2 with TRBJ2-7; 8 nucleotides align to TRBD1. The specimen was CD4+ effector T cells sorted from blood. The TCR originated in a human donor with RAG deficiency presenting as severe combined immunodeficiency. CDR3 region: CASSFDRGYEQYF. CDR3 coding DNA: TGTGCCAGCAGCTTCGACAGGGGCTACGAGCAGTACTTC.